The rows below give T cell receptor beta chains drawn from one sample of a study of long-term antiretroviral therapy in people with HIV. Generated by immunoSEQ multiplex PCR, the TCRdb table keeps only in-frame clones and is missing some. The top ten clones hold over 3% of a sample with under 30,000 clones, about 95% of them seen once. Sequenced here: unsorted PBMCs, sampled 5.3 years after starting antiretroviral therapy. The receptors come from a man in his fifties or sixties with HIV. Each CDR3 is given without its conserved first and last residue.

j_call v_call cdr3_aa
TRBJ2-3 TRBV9 ASGRVGTDTQY
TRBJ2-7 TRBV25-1 ASRGQGSGEQY
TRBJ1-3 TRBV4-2 ASSQVGGDGNTIY
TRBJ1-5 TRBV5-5 ASSLHVDFNQPQH
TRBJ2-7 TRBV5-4 ASSLGGEQY
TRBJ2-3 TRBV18 ASSLFLGATSTDTQY
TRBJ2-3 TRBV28 ASSTPDTQY
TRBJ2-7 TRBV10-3 AIRAFRDTNYEQY
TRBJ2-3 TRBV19 ASRDRGGRTDTQY
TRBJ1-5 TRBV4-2 ASSPLVGQGDQPQH
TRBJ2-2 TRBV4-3 ASSQDLFGGELF
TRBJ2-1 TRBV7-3 ASSPRGGASSYNEQF
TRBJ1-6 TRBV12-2 ASRLAWVGSYNSPLH
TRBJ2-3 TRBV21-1 ASSKLVPWRDTQY
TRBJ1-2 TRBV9 ASSLGGTGESGYT
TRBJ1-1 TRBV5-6 ASSLGQGAEAF
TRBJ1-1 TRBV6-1 ASSVRGNTEAF
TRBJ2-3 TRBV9 ASSEPGVGSPTPTDTQY
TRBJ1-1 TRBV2 ASSSQGAGTEAF
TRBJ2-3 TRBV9 ASSVEGWGDTQY
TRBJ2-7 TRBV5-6 ASSLGQVRIYGYEQY
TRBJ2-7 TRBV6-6 ASSYSRGNEQY
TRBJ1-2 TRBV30 AWRALRQGTNYGYT
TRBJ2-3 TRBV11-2 ASSLDPLTDTQY
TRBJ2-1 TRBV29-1 SLASGGVYNEQF
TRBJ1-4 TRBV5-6 ASRKQGMWTNEKLF
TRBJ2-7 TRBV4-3 ASSTDRAGDEQY
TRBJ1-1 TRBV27 ASSLSKQAEAF
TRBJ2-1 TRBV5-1 ASSPKTPTSSYNEQF
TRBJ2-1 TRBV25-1 ASSERTGRNEQF
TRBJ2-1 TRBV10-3 AISEGAKGNEQF
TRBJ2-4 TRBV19 ASRTSGAENIQY
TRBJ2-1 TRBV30 AWSVGGYNEQF